This T cell receptor beta chain was profiled in a study of regulatory T cells in long-lasting Graves disease. Study-level findings and limits: Persistent Graves' disease cases displayed lower TCR diversity than newly diagnosed ones.

A remark on this clonotype: The antigen is undetermined.

CDR1 is MGHDK and CDR2 is SYGVNS in the germline V gene. This CDR3 contains 13 residues. Trimming removed 5 bases at V and 7 bases at J, with 14 bases between. Researchers made TCR beta libraries by using iRepertoire HTBI primers and running Arm-PCR on CDR3 regions. TCRdb analysed the multiplex PCR reads with MiXCR anew, one entry per CDR3 protein. The sample lists some 400,000 distinct CDR3 sequences, 14% to 15% occurring once. Stated time point: newly diagnosed GD, antithyroid drugs for less than 3 months. After RNA was extracted from PBMCs, the TCR library was made from it. These sequences were also reported in another study, on T cells in Graves' hyperthyroidism and ophthalmopathy.

The chain carries TRBV25-1 and TRBJ2-5, with D possibly TRBD2 on 6 matching bases. The clonotype originates from a woman under 40 with Graves disease. The sample in question was peripheral blood mononuclear cells (PBMCs), obtained at new diagnosis, from a patient treated with antithyroid drugs. In nucleotides, the CDR3 is TGTGCCAGCAGTTTCTCCTCCGGGGGGACCCAGTACTTC. The encoded protein is CASSFSSGGTQYF.